This TCR beta chain stems from a study of type 1 and type 2 diabetes patients. Study-wide background: Participants included type 1 and type 2 diabetes patients plus nondiabetic controls. Magnetic bead positive selection isolated CD4+ or CD8+ T cells from PBMCs.

Trimming left V 9 bases short and J 0 bases short, with 18 bases between. The length of the CDR3 is 17 residues. Germline V lookup: CDR1 ENHRY, CDR2 SYGVKD. PCR was run on genomic DNA. A primer set of 30 forward and 13 reverse primers amplified the CDR3. TCRdb called the multiplex PCR reads again in MiXCR, with one record for every CDR3 protein. The table lists more than 250,000 distinct CDR3 sequences, around 47% of them singletons. The TCR comes from a man between 18 and 35 years old with type 2 diabetes. The gene calls are TRBV10-3 and TRBJ2-6; D could derive from TRBD1 or TRBD2 (5 bases each). Sample: peripheral blood mononuclear cells (PBMCs). The CDR3 DNA is TGTGCCATTTCGGCCGGGACGGAGATCTCTGGGGCCAACGTCCTGACTTTC. Translating gives CAISAGTEISGANVLTF.